Each of the 28 T cell receptor beta chains below was sequenced from the same sample in a study of cytotoxic CD8 clonotypes in ibrutinib-treated CLL. The repertoire was sequenced with immunoSEQ multiplex PCR; TCRdb's copy has only in-frame clones and lacks some. The table includes 110,000 to 150,000 clones, about 79% detected once. This specimen was PBMCs, taken after 12 months of ibrutinib treatment. These receptors were obtained from a human donor with chronic lymphocytic leukemia.

The chain has TRBV28 and TRBJ1-2; 7 bases fit TRBD1. Germline CDR1 is MDHEN and CDR2 is SYDVKM. The V gene end was trimmed by 5 bases and the J gene end by 2 bases; junction bases not matched to a gene: 2. This CDR3 is built from 13 residues. For the CDR3, the DNA is TGTGCCAGCAGTCCGACAGGGAACTATGGCTACACCTTC. Encoded protein: CASSPTGNYGYTF.

The J gene is TRBJ2-7, the V gene TRBV5-1; D is ambiguous. Trimming removed 4 bases from V and 2 bases from J, with 13 bases in between. This CDR3 contains 14 residues. Per the germline V gene, CDR1 is SGHRS and CDR2 is YFSETQ. The CDR3 bases are TGCGCCAGCAGCGACTCACTGGCAACCTACGAGCAGTACTTC. Protein: CASSDSLATYEQYF.

CDR3 coding DNA: TGCGCCAGCAGCCAAGAAGGTAGAAACGAGCAGTACTTC. Its translation is CASSQEGRNEQYF. The rearrangement joins TRBV4-1 to TRBJ2-7; D is uncertain. V was trimmed by 0 bases and J by 5 bases, leaving 8 bases between them. Germline V lookup: CDR1 MGHRA, CDR2 YSYEKL. The CDR3 spans 13 residues.

The CDR3 coding sequence is TGTGCCAGCAGTGGGACGGTCTATGAGCAGTTCTTC. It encodes CASSGTVYEQFF. The V and J genes are TRBV6-1 and TRBJ2-1; D is uncertain. The ends were cut back, 4 bases at V and 8 bases at J, with 9 bases in the middle. This CDR3 has 12 residues. Per germline, CDR1 MNHNS and CDR2 SASEGT.

This clone was observed a handful of times. V gene TRBV9 combines with J gene TRBJ2-7, with a tentative D call TRBD1 (7 bases). V lost 0 bases, J lost 2 bases, and 12 bases lay in between. Looked up from germline, CDR1 is SGDLS and CDR2 is YYNGEE. This CDR3 contains 15 residues. The CDR3 region is CASSVATGRTYEQYF. Here the CDR3 DNA reads TGTGCCAGCAGCGTAGCGACAGGGAGGACCTACGAGCAGTACTTC.

In this sample, this clone turned up once. The chain couples TRBV18 to TRBJ2-3, with TRBD1 matching over 7 bases. Trimming took 3 bases from V and 2 from J; bases not matched to a gene: 14. The germline gives CDR1 KGHSH, CDR2 LQKENI. This CDR3 has 18 amino acids. The CDR3 DNA sequence: TGTGCCAGCTCACCCCCTCTCCGCCAGACAGGGATCACAGATACGCAGTATTTT. Encoded protein: CASSPPLRQTGITDTQYF.

This rearrangement joins TRBV5-4 to TRBJ1-2, with 9 bases that match TRBD1. The CDR3 contains 16 residues. V shed 1 base and J 2 bases; nucleotides not matched to a gene: 6. CDR1 and CDR2 (germline): SGHNT, YYREEE (reference sequence). The CDR3: CASSLLGTGMNYGYTF. CDR3 bases: TGTGCCAGCAGCTTGTTGGGGACAGGGATGAACTATGGCTACACCTTC.

The chain combines TRBV28 with TRBJ1-2; 7 nucleotides line up with TRBD1. The CDR3 consists of 16 residues. Germline V gives CDR1 MDHEN, CDR2 SYDVKM. After removal of 2 bases from V and 7 bases from J, the junction contained 13 bases not matched to a gene. CDR3 amino acids: CASSLLSRDSLFGYTF. The DNA of the CDR3 is TGTGCCAGCAGTTTACTTAGCCGGGACAGCCTCTTTGGCTACACCTTC.

The chain uses TRBV19 and TRBJ2-7; TRBD2 agrees at 14 bases. Germline V gives CDR1 LNHDA, CDR2 SQIVND (reference sequence). There are 16 residues in the CDR3. The V gene end was trimmed by 4 bases and the J gene end by 7 bases; junction bases not matched to a gene: 9. The CDR3 DNA sequence: TGTGCCAGTAGTACCTCGGGACTAGCGGGGGCAGCAGAGCAGTACTTC. It encodes CASSTSGLAGAAEQYF. The whole variable domain, filled in from reference TRBV19 and TRBJ2-7, reads DGGITQSPKYLFRKEGQNVTLSCEQNLNHDAMYWYRQDPGQGLRLIYYSQIVNDFQKGDIAEGYSVSREKKESFPLTVTSAQKNPTAFYLCASSTSGLAGAAEQYFGPGTRLTVT.

The V call is TRBV7-3, the J call TRBJ2-5; D unresolved. This CDR3 is built from 13 residues. Trimming stripped 5 bases from V and 1 base from J, with 8 bases between. The V gene's germline CDR1 is SGHTA and CDR2 FQGTGA. The CDR3 DNA reads TGTGCCAGCAGCCAAGCTCGCCAAGAGACCCAGTACTTC. Its protein product is CASSQARQETQYF.

The chain has TRBV19 and TRBJ1-1; 11 bases are a match to TRBD1. V trimming: 5 bases; J trimming: 9 bases; junction bases outside the gene matches: 11. The CDR3 length is 15 residues. From germline, CDR1 is LNHDA and CDR2 SQIVND (reference sequence). The CDR3 is CASSGTGGQAPKAFF. For the CDR3, the DNA is TGTGCCAGTAGTGGGACAGGGGGACAGGCGCCTAAAGCTTTCTTT. Full variable domain (remainder filled in from reference TRBV19 and TRBJ1-1): DGGITQSPKYLFRKEGQNVTLSCEQNLNHDAMYWYRQDPGQGLRLIYYSQIVNDFQKGDIAEGYSVSREKKESFPLTVTSAQKNPTAFYLCASSGTGGQAPKAFFGQGTRLTVV.

The J gene is TRBJ2-5, the V gene TRBV18; no clear D. Germline-derived CDR1 and CDR2 are KGHSH and LQKENI. This CDR3 has 14 amino acids. Trimming stripped 2 bases from V and 5 bases from J, with 12 bases between. CDR3 DNA sequence: TGTGCCAGCTCACCAACCCGCGATACCGAGACCCAGTACTTC. Protein: CASSPTRDTETQYF.

This clone was counted a single time. The rearrangement links TRBV15 to TRBJ1-2, with 8 nucleotides matching TRBD1. Looked up from germline, CDR1 is LNHNV and CDR2 is YYDKDF (reference sequence). This CDR3 is built from 15 residues. The J segment lost 7 bases and the V segment lost 0 bases, leaving 7 bases of the junction unmatched. The DNA of the CDR3 is TGTGCCACCAGCAGAGAGGCAGGGGGCTTATTTGGCTACACCTTC. Encoded protein: CATSREAGGLFGYTF.

The genes are TRBV4-2 and TRBJ2-1; 12 bases are a match to TRBD2. Germline CDR1 reads LGHNA; CDR2 reads YNFKEQ. V dropped 0 bases and J dropped 0; count of bases not matched to a gene: 6. This CDR3 is built from 19 residues. The CDR3 loop reads CASSQDRLAGASSYNEQFF. In DNA, the CDR3 is TGTGCCAGCAGCCAAGACCGACTAGCGGGAGCAAGCTCCTACAATGAGCAGTTCTTC.

This clone was seen only a few times. The chain links TRBV7-9 to TRBJ2-2; no clear D. Trimming took off 5 bases at V and 2 bases at J, with 12 bases between the two ends. The CDR3 has 15 residues. Germline loops: CDR1 SEHNR, CDR2 FQNEAQ (reference sequence). The DNA of the CDR3 is TGTGCCAGCAGCACCTGGACCGATAACACCGGGGAGCTGTTTTTT. Translated: CASSTWTDNTGELFF.

The CDR3, as DNA: TGTGCCAGTAGGCCGTACAGGGGGGAAGGCACTGAAGCTTTCTTT. Translating gives CASRPYRGEGTEAFF. V is TRBV19 and J is TRBJ1-1, with 8 bases fitting TRBD1. The germline V gene has CDR1 LNHDA and CDR2 SQIVND (reference sequence). The V segment lost 6 bases and the J segment 4 bases; nucleotides outside the gene matches: 10. The CDR3 sequence is 15 residues long.

This clone was found a few times. This chain links TRBV7-9 with TRBJ1-2; 10 nucleotides line up with TRBD1. The J segment lost 4 bases and the V segment lost 2 bases, leaving 10 bases of the junction unmatched. This CDR3 contains 17 residues. Germline values: CDR1 SEHNR, CDR2 FQNEAQ (reference sequence). Here the CDR3 reads CASSLTPTGGTIYGYTF. CDR3 DNA sequence: TGTGCCAGCAGCTTAACACCGACAGGGGGCACTATCTATGGCTACACCTTC.

The J gene is TRBJ2-1, the V gene TRBV12-5; 8 bases are a match to TRBD2. Germline loops: CDR1 LGHNT, CDR2 FRNRAP. CDR3 length: 15 amino acids. V lost 0 bases to trimming and J lost 2 bases; unmatched junction nucleotides: 0. The CDR3 spells CASGLVAGAYNEQFF. CDR3 in DNA: TGTGCTAGTGGTTTGGTAGCGGGAGCCTACAATGAGCAGTTCTTC.

This clone was seen a few times. This rearrangement joins TRBV7-2 to TRBJ1-2, with D hard to call. Germline CDR1 and CDR2: SGHTA and FQGNSA. The CDR3 extends over 14 amino acids. V was shortened by 9 bases and J by 4 bases, with 18 bases between the two germline ends. The CDR3 DNA is TGTGCCAGTTCATGGGCAGGCGAAGTCTATGGCTACACCTTC. Its translation is CASSWAGEVYGYTF.

This chain links TRBV7-2 with TRBJ1-5; the D gene is possibly TRBD1 (6 bases). CDR1 SGHTA and CDR2 FQGNSA come from the germline V gene. The CDR3 loop spans 14 amino acids. V lost 5 bases to trimming and J lost 6 bases, with 14 bases between them. The DNA of the CDR3 is TGTGCCAGCAGCCACGCGGGGGGCGGTCAGCCCCAGCATTTT. This gives the protein CASSHAGGGQPQHF.

The gene calls are TRBV6-5 and TRBJ2-5; possibly TRBD1 for D (5 bases). Deletions cut 2 bases from V and 3 bases from J, with 7 bases between. This CDR3 is built from 13 residues. Germline loops: CDR1 MNHEY, CDR2 SVGAGI. CDR3 amino acids: CASSYRQKETQYF. DNA for the CDR3: TGTGCCAGCAGTTACCGACAGAAAGAGACCCAGTACTTC.

The chain carries TRBV4-1 and TRBJ2-1, with TRBD2 matching 13 bases. The ends lost 4 bases at V and 8 bases at J; junction bases unmatched: 5. The V gene's germline CDR1 is MGHRA and CDR2 YSYEKL. The CDR3 runs 15 residues. The CDR3 coding sequence is TGCGCCAGCAGCCTGCGGACTAGCGGGAGCGATGAGCAGTTCTTC. This encodes CASSLRTSGSDEQFF.

The chain uses TRBV6-5 and TRBJ2-7, with 7 bases that match TRBD1. CDR1 and CDR2 from the germline V gene are MNHEY and SVGAGI. CDR3 length equals 15 residues. Germline trimming cut 1 base from V and 4 bases from J; bases unmatched to any gene: 7. This CDR3 is CASSYFTGAAYEQYF. CDR3 DNA: TGTGCCAGCAGTTACTTCACAGGGGCGGCGTACGAGCAGTACTTC.

This chain joins TRBV27 and TRBJ2-2; D is unclear. The CDR3 contains 14 residues. V lost 6 bases, J lost 2 bases, and 10 bases lay in between. Looked up from germline, CDR1 is MNHEY and CDR2 is SMNVEV (reference sequence). CDR3 nucleotides: TGTGCCAGCAGCCTGTGGGGTAACACCGGGGAGCTGTTTTTT. Its protein is CASSLWGNTGELFF.

The V and J genes are TRBV19 and TRBJ1-1; 8 bases match TRBD1. The CDR3 consists of 15 residues. Trimming at V came to 5 bases and at J to 1 base, leaving 6 bases not matched to a gene. CDR1 is LNHDA, CDR2 SQIVND, per germline (reference sequence). CDR3 residues: CASSRGTGWNTEAFF. The CDR3 bases are TGTGCCAGTAGTCGAGGGACAGGATGGAACACTGAAGCTTTCTTT.

V is TRBV4-1 and J is TRBJ1-3; D uncertain. V lost 4 bases and J lost 7, with 17 bases in between. This CDR3 comprises 15 residues. From germline, CDR1 is MGHRA and CDR2 YSYEKL. In DNA, the CDR3 is TGCGCCAGCAGCCCTTGGGCCCTGGATGAGAACACCATATATTTT. Amino acids: CASSPWALDENTIYF.

V is TRBV7-9 and J is TRBJ2-1, with 11 positions matching TRBD2. The germline V gene has CDR1 SEHNR and CDR2 FQNEAQ (reference sequence). The CDR3 is 15 amino acids. Germline trimming cut 2 bases from V and 10 bases from J; bases unmatched to any gene: 7. The CDR3 DNA reads TGTGCCAGCAGCTTATTGACTAGCGGGGACGGAGAGCAGTTCTTC. Translating it yields CASSLLTSGDGEQFF.

The CDR3 nucleotides read TGTGCCAGCAGCTTAACACGTGTCAATGAGCAGTTCTTC. Protein product: CASSLTRVNEQFF. The chain carries TRBV11-2 and TRBJ2-1; D unresolved. Germline V lookup: CDR1 SGHAT, CDR2 FQNNGV. The CDR3 runs 13 residues. V was clipped by 2 bases and J by 6 bases, with 8 bases between them.